The 17 T cell receptor beta chains reported below all come from one sample, sequenced in a study of CD8+CD57+ T cells in acquired aplastic anemia. Genomic DNA provided the template from which TCR beta VDJ and CDR3 profiles were obtained. Each CDR3 protein is one row after TCRdb ran MiXCR on the reads. This table has under 350,000 distinct CDR3 sequences, under 60% appearing once. Previously, flow cytometry had revealed CD8+CD57+ cell expansion in the patients chosen for sequencing. Specimen: sorted CD4+, CD8+, or CD8+CD57+ T cells (not recorded which) from PBMCs. Source of these receptors: a human donor with aplastic anemia.

This clonotype came up many times. V gene TRBV16 combines with J gene TRBJ1-2; no clear D. V was cut by 0 bases and J by 5 bases, with 16 bases left in between. This CDR3 is built from 16 residues. Germline V gene data show CDR1 as KGHSY and CDR2 as FQNENV. CDR3 DNA sequence: TGTGCCAGCAGCCAATCTGGGGTTCGATCCTTGTATGGCTACACCTTC. It codes for CASSQSGVRSLYGYTF. The full variable domain, its missing parts supplied by reference TRBV16 and TRBJ1-2, is GEEVAQTPKHLVRGEGQKAKLYCAPIKGHSYVFWYQQVLKNEFKFLISFQNENVFDETGMPKERFSAKCLPNSPCSLEIQATKLEDSAVYFCASSQSGVRSLYGYTFGSGTRLTVV.

The V gene is TRBV20-1, the J gene TRBJ1-2; tentative D call: TRBD1 (6 bases). This CDR3 is built from 13 residues. Per germline, CDR1 DFQATT and CDR2 SNEGSKA (reference sequence). The V end lost 1 base, the J end lost 6 bases, and 12 bases lay between the germline ends. The DNA of the CDR3 is TGCAGTGCTAGAGTTGGGGGGGCTGATGGCTACACCTTC. Translating it yields CSARVGGADGYTF.

This clonotype has more than one count but fewer than ten. The chain employs TRBV7-2 and TRBJ2-2, with 8 bases lining up with TRBD2. The CDR3 runs to 17 residues. After removal of 2 bases from V and 6 bases from J, the junction contained 11 bases not matched to a gene. Germline V gene data show CDR1 as SGHTA and CDR2 as FQGNSA. The CDR3 DNA sequence: TGTGCCAGCAGCTTATTAGGGCGGGGACTAGTGGCCGGGGAGCTGTTTTTT. Amino acid sequence: CASSLLGRGLVAGELFF.

This chain joins TRBV9 and TRBJ2-7; D ambiguous. The germline gives CDR1 SGDLS, CDR2 YYNGEE. V was clipped by 0 bases and J by 3 bases, with 10 bases between them. The CDR3 is 14 residues long. CDR3: CASSVEMGYYEQYF. The CDR3 DNA reads as TGTGCCAGCAGCGTAGAAATGGGTTACTACGAGCAGTACTTC.

This clonotype was recorded only once. CDR3 residues: CSAASGANVLTF. The CDR3 bases are TGCAGTGCTGCCTCTGGGGCCAACGTCCTGACTTTC. The chain has TRBV20-1 and TRBJ2-6; D unclear. Germline V lookup: CDR1 DFQATT, CDR2 SNEGSKA (reference sequence). The CDR3 loop spans 12 amino acids. Trimming left V 5 bases short and J 0 bases short, with 2 bases between.

This clonotype was seen a few times. This chain links TRBV2 with TRBJ1-6; no firm D call. Germline values: CDR1 SNHLY, CDR2 FYNNEI. CDR3 length equals 13 residues. V gave up 1 base and J gave up 7 bases, with 5 bases separating them. CDR3 sequence reads: CASSEGANSPLHF. CDR3 sequence (DNA): TGTGCCAGCAGTGAAGGTGCGAATTCACCCCTCCACTTT.

This clonotype has a count of ten or more. This chain connects TRBV2 to TRBJ2-7, with 7 positions matching TRBD1. This CDR3 region has 16 residues. Per germline, CDR1 SNHLY and CDR2 FYNNEI. J gave up 9 bases and V 0 bases, and 14 bases lay outside the gene matches. Here the CDR3 reads CASSEATGTASPGQYF. The CDR3 DNA sequence: TGTGCCAGCAGTGAAGCAACCGGGACAGCTTCGCCGGGGCAGTACTTC.

This clonotype was observed a few times. V gene TRBV20-1 combines with J gene TRBJ2-1; 9 bases line up with TRBD2. The CDR3 is 14 amino acids. V dropped 1 base and J dropped 10; count of bases not matched to a gene: 8. CDR1 is DFQATT, CDR2 SNEGSKA, per germline (reference sequence). CDR3 residues: CSARGREGRGEQFF. The CDR3 DNA follows: TGCAGTGCTAGAGGGCGGGAGGGCCGAGGAGAGCAGTTCTTC.

This clonotype was recorded a few times. V usage is TRBV5-4 and J usage is TRBJ2-1; D assignment may be TRBD1 or TRBD2 (7 bases each). The CDR3 consists of 20 residues. Germline assignment: CDR1 SGHNT and CDR2 YYREEE (reference sequence). V was cut by 4 bases and J by 3 bases, with 29 bases left in between. As DNA, the CDR3 is TGTGCCAGCAGCCAATCACGGACAGGCCTGACGCGGGGGATCTACAATGAGCAGTTCTTC. Protein: CASSQSRTGLTRGIYNEQFF.

This clonotype was detected many times. The chain combines TRBV5-4 with TRBJ1-2; D not certain. Germline CDR1 is SGHNT and CDR2 is YYREEE (reference sequence). V lost 4 bases to trimming and J lost 0 bases, with 16 bases between them. This CDR3 comprises 16 residues. In DNA, the CDR3 is TGTGCCAGCAGCCCCGTCGACACGAGCACTAACTATGGCTACACCTTC. This encodes CASSPVDTSTNYGYTF.

To note about this clonotype: At one end the junction does not follow the germline gene, possibly because of a read error. The chain carries TRBV2 and TRBJ2-7; the match to TRBD2 covers 12 bases. The CDR3 length is 15 residues. Germline lookup yields CDR1 SNHLY and CDR2 FYNNEI. The CDR3, as DNA: TGTGCCAGTAGTGCTAGCGGGAGGGCCATGGGCGGGCAGTGCTTC. Its protein is CASSASGRAMGGQCF. Full variable domain (rest looked up from reference TRBV2 and TRBJ2-7): EPEVTQTPSHQVTQMGQEVILRCVPISNHLYFYWYRQILGQKVEFLVSFYNNEISEKSEIFDDQFSVERPDGSNFTLKIRSTKLEDSAMYFCASSASGRAMGGQCFGPGTRLTVT.

The chain joins TRBV7-6 to TRBJ1-1; D gene ambiguous. Trimming took 6 bases from V and 2 from J, leaving 7 bases between them. This CDR3 is built from 12 residues. The germline gives CDR1 SGHVS, CDR2 FNYEAQ. CDR3 bases: TGTGCCAGCAGACAGTACAACACTGAAGCTTTCTTT. Its translation: CASRQYNTEAFF.

Concerning this clonotype itself: Germline and junction disagree at one end, which may indicate a read error. The CDR3: CASSWPSGGDYCYTF. Here the CDR3 DNA reads TGTGCCAGCAGTTGGCCATCGGGGGGCGACTATTGCTACACCTTC. This rearrangement joins TRBV12-3 or TRBV12-4 to TRBJ1-2, with D maybe TRBD1 (6 bases). The CDR3 consists of 15 residues.

The rearrangement joins TRBV29-1 to TRBJ1-1; D is unresolved. Between the trimmed V and J ends, which lost 3 bases and 6 bases, there was a span of 8 bases. The germline V gene encodes CDR1 SQVTM and CDR2 ANQGSEA. The CDR3 is 11 residues long. CDR3 nucleotides: TGCAGCGTTGACCCTTGGGCTGAAGCTTTCTTT. Amino acid sequence: CSVDPWAEAFF.

Points on this clonotype: At one end the junction does not follow the germline gene, possibly because of a read error. This chain uses TRBV20-1 with TRBJ2-3, with D maybe TRBD1 (6 bases). The CDR3 is 15 amino acids. Germline CDR1 is DFQATT and CDR2 is SNEGSKA (reference sequence). The CDR3 is CGARRTSGVTDTQYF. Written as DNA, the CDR3 is TGCGGTGCTAGGAGGACATCAGGGGTAACAGATACGCAGTATTTT.

This rearrangement joins TRBV20-1 to TRBJ1-6; D remains unclear. Trimming pared 4 bases from V and 5 bases from J, leaving 9 bases between. This CDR3 has 13 amino acids. Germline CDR1 DFQATT, CDR2 SNEGSKA (reference sequence). CDR3 protein: CSATEHHNSPLHF. The DNA for the CDR3 is TGCAGTGCTACTGAACACCATAATTCACCCCTCCACTTT.

The sample holds a few counts of this clonotype. At one end the junction does not follow the germline gene, possibly because of a read error. The chain couples TRBV20-1 to TRBJ2-5, with 10 bases identical to TRBD2. This CDR3 is built from 14 residues. Germline CDR1 DFQATT, CDR2 SNEGSKA (reference sequence). The CDR3 region is CSASRLAGQETQYF. In nucleotides, the CDR3 is TGCAGTGCTAGCCGACTAGCGGGCCAAGAGACCCAGTACTTT.